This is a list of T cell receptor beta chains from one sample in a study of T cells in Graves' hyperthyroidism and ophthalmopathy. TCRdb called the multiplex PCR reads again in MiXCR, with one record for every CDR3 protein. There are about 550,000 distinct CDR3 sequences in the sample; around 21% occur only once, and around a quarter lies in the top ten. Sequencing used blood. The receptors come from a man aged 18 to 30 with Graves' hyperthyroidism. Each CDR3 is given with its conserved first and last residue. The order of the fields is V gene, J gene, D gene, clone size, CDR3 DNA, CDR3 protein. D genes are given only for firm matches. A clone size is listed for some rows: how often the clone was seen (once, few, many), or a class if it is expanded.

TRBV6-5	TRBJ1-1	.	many	TGTGCCAGCAGTTACCGGTTTACCGCCGGTGCTGAAGCTTTCTTT	CASSYRFTAGAEAFF
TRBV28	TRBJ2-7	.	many	TGTGCCAGCAGCTCAATACAGGGAGGTCCCTACGAGCAGTACTTC	CASSSIQGGPYEQYF
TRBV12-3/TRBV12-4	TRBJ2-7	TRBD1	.	TGTGCCAGCAGTTTTGCAGGACAGGTCCTTTACGAGCAGTACTTC	CASSFAGQVLYEQYF
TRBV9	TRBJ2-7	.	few	TGTGCCAGCAGCGAGTCAGGGGACTTCGACGAGCAGTACTTC	CASSESGDFDEQYF
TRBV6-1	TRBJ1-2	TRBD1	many	TGTGCCAGCAGTGTCCCGGGACAGGGGAACCCCTATGGCTACACCTTC	CASSVPGQGNPYGYTF
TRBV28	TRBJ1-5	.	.	TGTGCCAGCAGCAATGGACGGTCCAATCAGCCCCAGCATTTT	CASSNGRSNQPQHF
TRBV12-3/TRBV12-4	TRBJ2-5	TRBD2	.	TGTGCCAGCGTCCGGAGGAGCGGGGGGGTACAACAAGAGACCCAGTACTTC	CASVRRSGGVQQETQYF
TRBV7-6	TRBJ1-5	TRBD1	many	TGTGCCAGCAGCCCCTGGACAGGGACGCAGCCCCAGCATTTT	CASSPWTGTQPQHF
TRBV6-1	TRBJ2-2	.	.	TGTGCCAGCAGCCCTCATAGGTCTCGCACCGGGGAGCTGTTTTTT	CASSPHRSRTGELFF
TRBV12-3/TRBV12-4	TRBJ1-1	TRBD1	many	TGTGCCAGCAGTTTGGTTGGGGACAGGGGTAAAAGGGACACTGAAGCTTTCTTT	CASSLVGDRGKRDTEAFF
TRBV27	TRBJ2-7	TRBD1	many	TGTGCCAGCAGTTTATCGAGACAGGGTTCCCACGAGCAGTACTTC	CASSLSRQGSHEQYF
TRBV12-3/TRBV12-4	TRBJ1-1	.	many	TGTGCCAGCACCGCATCAAAACGAGTGATGAACACTGAAGCTTTCTTT	CASTASKRVMNTEAFF
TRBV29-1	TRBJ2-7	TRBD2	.	TGCAGCGTTGTAGTAGCGGGAGGCGCCTACGAGCAGTACTTC	CSVVVAGGAYEQYF
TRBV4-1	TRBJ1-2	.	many	TGCGCCAGCAGCCAAGGCCCGGGTTATGGAACTGGCTACACCTTC	CASSQGPGYGTGYTF
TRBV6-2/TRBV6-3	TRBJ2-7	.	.	TGTGCCAGCAGTTATACCGCCGCGTACGAGCAGTACTTC	CASSYTAAYEQYF
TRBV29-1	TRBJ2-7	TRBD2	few	TGCAGCGTTGTGGGGAGGGACTCCTACGAGCAGTACTTC	CSVVGRDSYEQYF
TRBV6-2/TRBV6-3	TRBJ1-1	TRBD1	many	TGTGCCAGCGCTACAGGGGTATCTGAAGCTTTCTTT	CASATGVSEAFF
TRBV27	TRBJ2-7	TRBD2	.	TGTGCCAGACCCATCAGGTTAGCGGGGGACAACGAGCAGTACTTC	CARPIRLAGDNEQYF
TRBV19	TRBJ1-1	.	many	TGTGCCAGTAGTATAGGGACACCTCCGGCTGAAGCTTTCTTT	CASSIGTPPAEAFF
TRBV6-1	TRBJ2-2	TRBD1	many	TGTGCCAGCACACAGGGGCCCGGGGAGCTGTTTTTT	CASTQGPGELFF
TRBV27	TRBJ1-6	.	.	TGTGCCACCCGTTCTACCGGGACAAACTTTGGCTCACCCCTCCACTTT	CATRSTGTNFGSPLHF
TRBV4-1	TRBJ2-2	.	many	TGCGCCAGCAGCCCGTCAGGGGGAGGGACCGGGGAGCTGTTTTTT	CASSPSGGGTGELFF
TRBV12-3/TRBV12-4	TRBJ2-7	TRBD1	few	TGTGCCAGCAGTCGCGCCAGGGGGCGTGAGCAGTACTTC	CASSRARGREQYF
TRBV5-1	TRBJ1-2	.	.	TGCGCCAGCAGCTTGGTCGGCGGCTATGGCTACGCCTTC	CASSLVGGYGYAF
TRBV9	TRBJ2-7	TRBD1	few	TGTGCCAGCAGCGGCACCTCGCTCGGACAGGTTGATCCCTACGAGCAGTACTTC	CASSGTSLGQVDPYEQYF
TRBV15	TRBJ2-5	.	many	TGTGCCACCAGCGGGGGTTATGGCGAAGGGGAGACCCAGTACTTC	CATSGGYGEGETQYF
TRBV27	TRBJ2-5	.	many	TGTGCCAGCAGTCCAACCCAGGCTCCCCAAGAGACCCAGTACTTC	CASSPTQAPQETQYF
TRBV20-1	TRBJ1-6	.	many	TGCAGTGCTAGACCTGGCGGGGGAGCTTCACCCCTCCACTTT	CSARPGGGASPLHF
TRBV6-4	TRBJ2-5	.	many	TGTGCCAGCAGGGACAATTTGGAGACCCAGTACTTC	CASRDNLETQYF